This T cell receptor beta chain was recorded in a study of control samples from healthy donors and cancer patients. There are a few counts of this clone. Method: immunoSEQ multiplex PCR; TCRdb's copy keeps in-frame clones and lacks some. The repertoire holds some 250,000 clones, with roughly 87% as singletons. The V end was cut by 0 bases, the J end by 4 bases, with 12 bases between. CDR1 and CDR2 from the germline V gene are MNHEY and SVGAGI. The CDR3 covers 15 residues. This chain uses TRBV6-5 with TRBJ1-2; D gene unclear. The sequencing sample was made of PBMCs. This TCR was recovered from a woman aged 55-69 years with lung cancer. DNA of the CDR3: TGTGCCAGCAGTTACTCTCCCACTCTATTCTATGGCTACACCTTC. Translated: CASSYSPTLFYGYTF.